A single sample is the source of the 26 T cell receptor beta chains below, sequenced in a study of blood T cell repertoires in COVID-19. Here immunoSEQ multiplex PCR was the method, and the copy in TCRdb shows in-frame clones only, minus some. The table records approximately 100,000 clones, 70% to 85% of them present only once. Sequencing was done on a sample of peripheral blood. Source of these receptors: a man between 65 and 80 years old with acute or convalescent COVID-19.

The rearrangement links TRBV28 to TRBJ1-2; TRBD1 might be the D (5 bases). The germline V gene has CDR1 MDHEN and CDR2 SYDVKM. The CDR3 has 12 residues. Trimming took 8 bases from V and 2 from J, leaving 9 bases between them. The CDR3 sequence is CASAGHNYGYTF. In nucleotides, the CDR3 is TGTGCCAGCGCCGGACACAACTATGGCTACACCTTC.

This clone was detected a few times. The CDR3 nucleotides read TGTGCCAGCAGCGTAGAGATGACGGCAGGGTCTTCACCCCTCCACTTT. This encodes CASSVEMTAGSSPLHF. The chain uses TRBV9 and TRBJ1-6, with D possibly being TRBD1 (5 bases). V was clipped by 0 bases and J by 9 bases, with 16 bases between them. Germline CDR1 reads SGDLS; CDR2 reads YYNGEE. The CDR3 is made up of 16 amino acids.

The chain's CDR3 is CASSPRRAKRDEQFF. CDR3 DNA sequence: TGTGCCAGCAGCCCTCGTAGAGCCAAACGGGATGAGCAGTTCTTC. The chain uses TRBV7-9 and TRBJ2-1; D unresolved. The V and J ends lost 5 bases and 8 bases respectively, with 19 bases between them. Per the germline V gene, CDR1 is SEHNR and CDR2 is FQNEAQ (reference sequence). CDR3 length equals 15 residues.

V and J are TRBV5-1 and TRBJ1-2; D uncertain. Trimming removed 4 bases at V and 2 bases at J, with 18 bases between. The germline V gene has CDR1 SGHRS and CDR2 YFSETQ. This CDR3 has 16 residues. The CDR3 here is CASSLGLGPGNYGYTF. As DNA, the CDR3 is TGCGCCAGCAGCCTGGGTCTTGGGCCGGGGAACTATGGCTACACCTTC.

This clone appeared a few times. The rearrangement links TRBV5-4 to TRBJ2-1, with 8 bases lining up with TRBD2. This CDR3 contains 15 residues. Germline V gives CDR1 SGHNT, CDR2 YYREEE (reference sequence). With V trimmed by 2 bases and J by 4 bases, 5 bases remained unmatched. The CDR3 bases are TGTGCCAGCAGCTTAACTAGCGGATCTTACAATGAGCAGTTCTTC. Its protein is CASSLTSGSYNEQFF.

The V gene is TRBV11-2, the J gene TRBJ1-1; D remains ambiguous. V dropped 1 base and J dropped 1 base, with 7 bases sitting between them. The CDR3 loop spans 14 amino acids. Germline V gives CDR1 SGHAT, CDR2 FQNNGV. The CDR3 is CASSLVGSNTEAFF. The CDR3, as DNA: TGTGCCAGCAGCTTAGTGGGCTCGAACACTGAAGCTTTCTTT.

The J gene is TRBJ2-2, the V gene TRBV7-9; 9 bases are shared with TRBD1. Germline CDR1 is SEHNR and CDR2 is FQNEAQ (reference sequence). This CDR3 is 14 amino acids long. With 5 bases clipped from V and 7 bases from J, the junction kept 5 bases outside the gene matches. CDR3: CASSPRTGVGELFF. CDR3 bases: TGTGCCAGCAGCCCCAGGACAGGGGTCGGGGAGCTGTTTTTT.

The chain has TRBV12-3 or TRBV12-4 and TRBJ2-5, with D tentatively TRBD1 (5 bases). The ends were cut back, 3 bases at V and 5 bases at J, with 10 bases in the middle. This CDR3 region has 13 residues. In DNA, the CDR3 is TGTGCCAGCAGTTTGCAGGGTTGGGAGACCCAGTACTTC. It specifies CASSLQGWETQYF.

The V gene is TRBV7-2, the J gene TRBJ2-6, with D possibly being TRBD2 (5 bases). The ends were cut back, 5 bases at V and 2 bases at J, with 13 bases in the middle. Germline V gives CDR1 SGHTA, CDR2 FQGNSA. The CDR3 sequence is 16 residues long. This CDR3 reads CASSRRGSAGANVLTF. The DNA of the CDR3 is TGTGCCAGCAGCAGGAGAGGGTCGGCTGGGGCCAACGTCCTGACTTTC.

This chain joins TRBV5-1 and TRBJ2-3, with D tentatively TRBD2 (5 bases). V was cut by 0 bases and J by 0 bases, with 11 bases left in between. CDR1 and CDR2 from the germline V gene are SGHRS and YFSETQ. This CDR3 comprises 16 residues. The DNA of the CDR3 is TGCGCCAGCAGCTTGGGTCCGGGGTATAGCACAGATACGCAGTATTTT. Encoded protein: CASSLGPGYSTDTQYF. Supplemented by reference TRBV5-1 and TRBJ2-3, the full variable domain reads KAGVTQTPRYLIKTRGQQVTLSCSPISGHRSVSWYQQTPGQGLQFLFEYFSETQRNKGNFPGRFSGRQFSNSRSEMNVSTLELGDSALYLCASSLGPGYSTDTQYFGPGTRLTVL.

The chain is built from TRBV29-1 and TRBJ2-3; 10 bases align to TRBD1. Germline V gives CDR1 SQVTM, CDR2 ANQGSEA. This CDR3 is 16 amino acids long. V lost 4 bases to trimming and J lost 3 bases; unmatched junction nucleotides: 10. CDR3 residues: CSVVSRDRGRTDTQYF. CDR3 coding DNA: TGCAGCGTTGTGTCCCGTGACAGGGGGCGAACAGATACGCAGTATTTT.

The chain couples TRBV15 to TRBJ2-5, with D possibly TRBD2 on 5 matching bases. Looked up from germline, CDR1 is LNHNV and CDR2 is YYDKDF (reference sequence). The CDR3 covers 14 residues. The ends were cut back, 1 base at V and 5 bases at J, with 11 bases in the middle. The chain's CDR3 is CATSRVIARETQYF. The CDR3 nucleotides read TGTGCCACCAGCAGAGTAATAGCGCGGGAGACCCAGTACTTC.

The chain joins TRBV2 to TRBJ1-2; D not certain. Germline CDR1 reads SNHLY; CDR2 reads FYNNEI. The CDR3 is 14 residues long. Trimming cost V 7 bases and J 2 bases, with 14 bases left between them. CDR3 region: CASTRIQKNYGYTF. CDR3 in DNA: TGTGCCAGCACCAGAATACAGAAGAACTATGGCTACACCTTC.

The V gene is TRBV4-2, the J gene TRBJ2-5, with 11 bases aligning to TRBD1. J was trimmed by 3 bases and V by 3 bases; bases with no gene match: 15. This CDR3 has 19 amino acids. The V gene's germline CDR1 is LGHNA and CDR2 YNFKEQ. CDR3 nucleotide sequence: TGTGCCAGCAGCCACCCAGGACAGGGGGCTCGAGTGGGTGAAGAGACCCAGTACTTC. Amino acids: CASSHPGQGARVGEETQYF.

The chain employs TRBV18 and TRBJ1-1; D is undetermined. Trimming removed 1 base from V and 6 bases from J, with 15 bases in between. CDR1 and CDR2 from the germline V gene are KGHSH and LQKENI. There are 15 residues in the CDR3. The CDR3 here is CASSPQHTGGAEAFF. In DNA form, the CDR3 reads TGTGCCAGCTCACCACAACATACGGGAGGCGCTGAAGCTTTCTTT.

J is TRBJ2-5 and V is TRBV2; 7 bases are a match to TRBD1. Unmatched junction bases numbered 11, after V lost 3 bases and J lost 4 bases. Germline assignment: CDR1 SNHLY and CDR2 FYNNEI. CDR3 size: 16 residues. CDR3 in amino acids: CASSDALTGIGETQYF. CDR3 DNA: TGTGCCAGCAGTGACGCTCTGACAGGGATTGGAGAGACCCAGTACTTC.

As regards this clone: One end of the junction does not line up with germline, which may come from a read error. The chain combines TRBV5-1 with TRBJ1-1; TRBD1 is a possible D gene (5 bases). CDR1 is SGHRS, CDR2 YFSETQ, per germline. CDR3 length equals 15 residues. CDR3 sequence (DNA): TGCGCCGGCAGCGTCCTAAGGGGTTCGAACACTGAAGCTTTCTTT. It encodes CAGSVLRGSNTEAFF.

The chain combines TRBV18 with TRBJ2-3; tentatively, D is TRBD1 (6 bases). Germline V CDR1 and CDR2: KGHSH, LQKENI. This CDR3 is built from 15 residues. Trimming removed 3 bases from V and 1 base from J, with 11 bases in between. CDR3 coding DNA: TGTGCCAGCTCACCTGGACAGTTAGGCACAGATACGCAGTATTTT. Translated: CASSPGQLGTDTQYF.

The V call is TRBV29-1, the J call TRBJ2-7, with TRBD2 matching 12 bases. CDR3 length equals 14 residues. The V gene's germline CDR1 is SQVTM and CDR2 ANQGSEA. V lost 5 bases, J lost 2 bases, and 4 bases stayed unmatched. The CDR3: CSVYGLAGTYEQYF. DNA for the CDR3: TGCAGCGTTTACGGACTAGCGGGGACCTACGAGCAGTACTTC.

The chain is built from TRBV27 and TRBJ1-2; no clear D gene. The CDR3 spans 13 residues. The V gene lost 3 bases and the J gene lost 4 bases, with 9 bases spanning the gap. Germline V gives CDR1 MNHEY, CDR2 SMNVEV (reference sequence). CDR3 amino acids: CASSFGKSYGYTF. For the CDR3, the DNA is TGTGCCAGCAGTTTCGGGAAAAGCTATGGCTACACCTTC.

Only a few counts were recorded for this clone. The chain has TRBV28 and TRBJ1-5; tentatively, D is TRBD1 (5 bases). Germline lookup yields CDR1 MDHEN and CDR2 SYDVKM. With 2 bases removed from V and 6 bases from J, the gap between germline ends came to 5 bases. The CDR3 length is 12 residues. The CDR3 is CASSLRGQPQHF. DNA of the CDR3: TGTGCCAGCAGTTTAAGGGGTCAGCCCCAGCATTTT.

The chain recombines TRBV24-1 with TRBJ2-1; a weak D match, TRBD2 (6 bases). The V and J ends lost 5 bases and 9 bases respectively, with 25 bases between them. The length of the CDR3 is 17 residues. Germline V gene sequence: CDR1 KGHDR, CDR2 SFDVKD. The CDR3 DNA reads as TGTGCCACCAGTGGCCCCCTAGCGCGGGCTAGCTACGCTGAGCAGTTCTTC. Translation gives CATSGPLARASYAEQFF.

Notes on this clone: The germline gene is not matched at one end of the junction; a read error may be the cause. V is TRBV28 and J is TRBJ2-7; no firm D call. The CDR3 runs 16 residues. The germline V gene encodes CDR1 MDHEN and CDR2 SYDVKM. The CDR3 nucleotides read TGTGCCAGCAGTTTATTTGGCAGTCTTAGCTCCTACGAGCAGCACTTC. Residues: CASSLFGSLSSYEQHF.

The chain joins TRBV3-1 (or the pseudogene TRBV3-2) to TRBJ1-3, with TRBD1 identical over 7 bases. V shed 3 bases, J shed 4 bases, and the junction held 6 bases outside the gene matches. CDR3 length: 15 amino acids. The V gene's germline CDR1 is LGHDT and CDR2 YNNKEL (reference sequence). Here the CDR3 reads CASSHRQGSGNTIYF. CDR3 sequence (DNA): TGTGCCAGCAGCCACAGACAGGGTTCCGGAAACACCATATATTTT.

This clone was recorded only once. This chain links TRBV25-1 with TRBJ1-4; 7 bases fit TRBD1. The V and J ends lost 5 bases and 8 bases, in that order; junction bases with no gene match: 8. Germline V CDR1 and CDR2: MGHDK, SYGVNS. This CDR3 has 14 residues. CDR3 sequence (DNA): TGTGCCAGCAGTCAGTCAGGGGGTCGGGAAAAACTGTTTTTT. Protein product: CASSQSGGREKLFF. The entire variable domain, with the rest obtained from reference TRBV25-1 and TRBJ1-4, is as follows: EADIYQTPRYLVIGTGKKITLECSQTMGHDKMYWYQQDPGMELHLIHYSYGVNSTEKGDLSSESTVSRIRTEHFPLTLESARPSHTSQYLCASSQSGGREKLFFGSGTQLSVL.

The V call is TRBV10-3, the J call TRBJ1-5; 7 bases agree with TRBD1. V trimming: 8 bases; J trimming: 5 bases; junction bases outside the gene matches: 6. This CDR3 is 13 amino acids long. The germline V gene encodes CDR1 ENHRY and CDR2 SYGVKD. The CDR3 region has the DNA TGTGCCATCCGGGACAGTCTTCATCAGCCCCAGCATTTT. This sequence encodes CAIRDSLHQPQHF.